Below are 30 T cell receptor beta chains sequenced from a single sample in a study of OX40 agonist ivuxolimab in advanced cancers. TCRdb's table, derived via immunoSEQ multiplex PCR, lists solely in-frame clones and lacks some. Of around 39,000 clones listed, 65% to 80% were seen once; the top ten hold approximately 10%. The source material was CD4+ or CD8+ T cells sorted from blood, sampled in a trial of the OX40 agonist ivuxolimab. The receptors were gathered from an adult with an advanced solid tumor such as melanoma, head and neck, liver or kidney cancer.

The J gene is TRBJ2-1, the V gene TRBV19, with D possibly matching TRBD1 (6 bases). Germline CDR1 is LNHDA and CDR2 is SQIVND (reference sequence). Deletions cut 6 bases from V and 0 bases from J, with 9 bases between. The CDR3 sequence is 14 residues long. CDR3 sequence: CASRQGFSYNEQFF. The CDR3 DNA reads as TGTGCCAGTAGACAGGGATTCTCCTACAATGAGCAGTTCTTC.

This clone was counted once. The chain employs TRBV28 and TRBJ1-4, with TRBD1 as a possible D gene (5 bases). CDR1 is MDHEN, CDR2 SYDVKM, per germline. The length of the CDR3 is 15 residues. V was shortened by 5 bases and J by 3 bases, with 13 bases between the two germline ends. The CDR3 reads CASSPWGRPNEKLFF. For the CDR3, the DNA is TGTGCCAGCAGTCCCTGGGGCAGGCCTAATGAAAAACTGTTTTTT.

The V call is TRBV2, the J call TRBJ2-1, with D uncertain. The V gene lost 7 bases and the J gene lost 8 bases, with 15 bases spanning the gap. The length of the CDR3 is 13 residues. The germline CDR1 and CDR2 sequences are SNHLY and FYNNEI. The CDR3 DNA reads as TGTGCCAGCATTCAGCTAGGTGCCCATGAGCAGTTCTTC. Protein sequence: CASIQLGAHEQFF.

This clone has just a few counts. V is TRBV11-2 and J is TRBJ2-2, with 14 nucleotides matching TRBD2. Germline V gene data show CDR1 as SGHAT and CDR2 as FQNNGV. CDR3 size: 16 residues. V lost 4 bases to trimming and J lost 6 bases; unmatched junction nucleotides: 4. The CDR3 loop reads CASSSPGLAGAGELFF. CDR3 bases: TGTGCCAGCAGCTCTCCGGGACTAGCGGGGGCCGGGGAGCTGTTTTTT.

This clone is medium-sized (0.01 to 0.1%) in the sample. V usage is TRBV11-2 and J usage is TRBJ2-1; tentative D call: TRBD1 (5 bases). This CDR3 contains 15 residues. V gave up 4 bases and J gave up 4 bases, with 14 bases separating them. The germline CDR1 and CDR2 sequences are SGHAT and FQNNGV. In DNA, the CDR3 is TGTGCCAGCAGCTCTTGGCAGGGAATTTACAATGAGCAGTTCTTC. Translation: CASSSWQGIYNEQFF.

This clone was recorded a few times. The J gene is TRBJ2-7, the V gene TRBV5-1, with 9 bases identical to TRBD2. V dropped 0 bases and J dropped 3; count of bases not matched to a gene: 4. This CDR3 spans 15 amino acids. Germline CDR1 SGHRS, CDR2 YFSETQ. The CDR3 nucleotides are TGCGCCAGCAGCTTGGTGGCTAGCGGGGACTACGAGCAGTACTTC. It is translated as CASSLVASGDYEQYF.

The V call is TRBV6-6, the J call TRBJ2-3; D unresolved. V lost 2 bases and J lost 3, with 6 bases in between. This CDR3 comprises 13 residues. From germline, CDR1 is MNHNY and CDR2 SVGAGI (reference sequence). The CDR3 loop is CASSYGETDTQYF. The CDR3 DNA follows: TGTGCCAGCAGTTACGGCGAGACAGATACGCAGTATTTT.

The V gene is TRBV10-3, the J gene TRBJ2-3; 15 bases agree with TRBD2. CDR3 length equals 17 residues. In germline, CDR1 is ENHRY, CDR2 SYGVKD. The V gene end was trimmed by 6 bases and the J gene end by 0 bases; junction bases not matched to a gene: 4. The CDR3 is CAIRRTSGGASTDTQYF. The CDR3 DNA follows: TGTGCCATCAGGAGGACTAGCGGGGGGGCTAGCACAGATACGCAGTATTTT.

This clone was found once. The genes are TRBV10-3 and TRBJ1-2, with D hard to call. V lost 7 bases, J lost 2 bases, and 11 bases lay in between. Germline V gives CDR1 ENHRY, CDR2 SYGVKD. The CDR3 length is 13 residues. DNA for the CDR3: TGTGCCATCACCGTCGAACCAAACTATGGCTACACCTTC. Translated, it gives CAITVEPNYGYTF.

The rearrangement links TRBV5-5 to TRBJ2-1; 15 nucleotides match TRBD2. From germline, CDR1 is SGHKS and CDR2 YYEKEE (reference sequence). The CDR3 is 17 residues long. J was trimmed by 9 bases and V by 0 bases; bases with no gene match: 7. This CDR3 is CASSLASGTSGGREQFF. DNA for the CDR3: TGTGCCAGCAGCTTGGCTTCCGGGACTAGCGGGGGGCGTGAGCAGTTCTTC.

The V call is TRBV27, the J call TRBJ2-1; possible D gene TRBD2, 5 bases. Per the germline V gene, CDR1 is MNHEY and CDR2 is SMNVEV (reference sequence). The CDR3 is 13 amino acids. V gave up 3 bases and J gave up 7 bases, with 10 bases separating them. As DNA, the CDR3 is TGTGCCAGCAGTTTCCGGGGAGATAATGAGCAGTTCTTC. Its protein product is CASSFRGDNEQFF.

The rearrangement uses TRBV6-1 and TRBJ1-2, with TRBD1 as a possible D gene (5 bases). CDR1 and CDR2 (germline): MNHNS, SASEGT. The CDR3 is 11 residues long. V was trimmed by 6 bases and J by 8 bases, leaving 10 bases between them. The CDR3 here is CASSPWDGYTF. DNA for the CDR3: TGTGCCAGCAGCCCCTGGGACGGCTACACCTTC.

The V gene is TRBV19, the J gene TRBJ2-3; 8 bases map to TRBD2. CDR1 and CDR2 (germline): LNHDA, SQIVND (reference sequence). The CDR3 is made up of 15 amino acids. Unmatched junction bases numbered 4, after V lost 3 bases and J lost 2 bases. In DNA, the CDR3 is TGTGCCAGTAGTATTTCAGCGGGGGACACAGATACGCAGTATTTT. Its protein product is CASSISAGDTDTQYF.

The chain links TRBV10-1 to TRBJ1-6, with TRBD1 matching over 9 bases. CDR3 length equals 14 residues. Losses at the gene ends were 4 bases for V and 7 bases for J; bases not matched to a gene: 2. Germline CDR1 and CDR2: WNHNN and SYGVQD (reference sequence). CDR3 sequence: CASSGQGDNSPLHF. The DNA of the CDR3 is TGCGCCAGCAGTGGACAGGGGGACAATTCACCCCTCCACTTT.

This clone has just one count. The chain has TRBV29-1 and TRBJ1-1; D may be TRBD1 (5 bases). V lost 5 bases, J lost 7 bases, and 20 bases lay in between. The CDR3 is 14 residues long. Germline loops: CDR1 SQVTM, CDR2 ANQGSEA. CDR3 loop: CSVRGISAINEAFF. The CDR3 DNA sequence: TGCAGCGTTCGGGGCATATCGGCTATTAATGAAGCTTTCTTT. The complete variable domain, with remaining parts taken from reference TRBV29-1 and TRBJ1-1, reads SAVISQKPSRDICQRGTSLTIQCQVDSQVTMMFWYRQQPGQSLTLIATANQGSEATYESGFVIDKFPISRPNLTFSTLTVSNMSPEDSSIYLCSVRGISAINEAFFGQGTRLTVV.

Written as DNA, the CDR3 is TGCGCCAGCAGCCATCCCGACAGGTTGAACACTGAAGCTTTCTTT. Translation gives CASSHPDRLNTEAFF. V usage is TRBV4-1 and J usage is TRBJ1-1, with D maybe TRBD1 (6 bases). This CDR3 has 15 amino acids. V shed 3 bases and J shed 0 bases, with 11 bases lying between them. Germline V gene sequence: CDR1 MGHRA, CDR2 YSYEKL.

The V gene is TRBV9, the J gene TRBJ2-1; D is unclear. The V end was cut by 3 bases, the J end by 4 bases, with 20 bases between. CDR3 length equals 17 residues. Germline-derived CDR1 and CDR2 are SGDLS and YYNGEE. CDR3 in DNA: TGTGCCAGCAGCGCCTCAAGGCATGGCCCTTCTTACAATGAGCAGTTCTTC. Protein: CASSASRHGPSYNEQFF.

V usage is TRBV2 and J usage is TRBJ1-2; D is uncertain. Trimming shortened V by 8 bases and J by 0 bases, and 10 bases separated the two germline ends. From germline, CDR1 is SNHLY and CDR2 FYNNEI. There are 13 residues in the CDR3. CDR3 DNA: TGTGCCAGCCTAACGACAACTAACTATGGCTACACCTTC. It yields the protein CASLTTTNYGYTF.

The chain joins TRBV19 to TRBJ2-1; possible D gene TRBD2, 5 bases. V lost 2 bases to trimming and J lost 4 bases, with 6 bases between them. The CDR3 has 13 residues. Per the germline V gene, CDR1 is LNHDA and CDR2 is SQIVND (reference sequence). The CDR3 protein is CASSIRGYNEQFF. In DNA form, the CDR3 reads TGTGCCAGTAGTATACGAGGGTACAATGAGCAGTTCTTC.

The chain employs TRBV27 and TRBJ2-4; D is possibly TRBD1 (5 bases). The CDR3 is 14 residues long. V lost 6 bases, J lost 6 bases, and 15 bases lay in between. Germline V CDR1 and CDR2: MNHEY, SMNVEV (reference sequence). The CDR3 sequence: CASRYIGAGNIQYF. The CDR3 DNA follows: TGTGCCAGCAGATATATAGGGGCAGGAAACATTCAGTACTTC.

In DNA form, the CDR3 reads TGTGCCAGCAGCTCCTACAGGGGCGCAACCGAGCAGTTCTTC. It translates to CASSSYRGATEQFF. V gene TRBV11-2 combines with J gene TRBJ2-1, with 7 bases that match TRBD1. Per germline, CDR1 SGHAT and CDR2 FQNNGV. CDR3 length equals 14 residues. The trim removed 4 bases at V and 10 bases at J, leaving 10 bases unmatched.

The chain carries TRBV19 and TRBJ1-2, with a tentative D call TRBD1 (5 bases). Trimming took 6 bases from V and 3 from J, leaving 14 bases between them. Germline CDR1 is LNHDA and CDR2 is SQIVND (reference sequence). The CDR3 is made up of 14 amino acids. As DNA, the CDR3 is TGTGCCAGTAGAATACCGGGGGTACACTATGGCTACACCTTC. Protein sequence: CASRIPGVHYGYTF.

The chain uses TRBV6-5 and TRBJ2-1, with 9 bases that match TRBD1. The germline V gene encodes CDR1 MNHEY and CDR2 SVGAGI. V lost 4 bases to trimming and J lost 13 bases; unmatched junction nucleotides: 14. This CDR3 comprises 15 residues. In DNA, the CDR3 is TGTGCCAGCAGTTGGGGCTTACAGGGGGCTGGTGTTCAGTTCTTC. The encoded protein is CASSWGLQGAGVQFF.

The CDR3 DNA reads as TGTGCCATCAGTGAGTCGCAGGGAATAAAAGAGACCCAGTACTTC. Translated, it gives CAISESQGIKETQYF. This chain uses TRBV10-3 with TRBJ2-5, with a weak D call TRBD1 (5 bases). Trimming took off 0 bases at V and 3 bases at J, with 11 bases between the two ends. This CDR3 spans 15 amino acids. CDR1 and CDR2 (germline): ENHRY, SYGVKD.

The CDR3 reads CASSQLPGQGYLYQPQHF. The DNA of the CDR3 is TGTGCCAGCAGCCAACTCCCGGGACAGGGTTATCTGTATCAGCCCCAGCATTTT. J is TRBJ1-5 and V is TRBV4-2, with 9 bases aligning to TRBD1. Per the germline V gene, CDR1 is LGHNA and CDR2 is YNFKEQ. The CDR3 length is 18 residues. Trimming removed 2 bases from V and 5 bases from J; junction bases left unmatched: 13.

The genes are TRBV25-1 and TRBJ1-1, with D possibly matching TRBD1 (5 bases). The CDR3 totals 13 residues. Trimming removed 11 bases at V and 7 bases at J, with 20 bases between. Germline V CDR1 and CDR2: MGHDK, SYGVNS. DNA for the CDR3: TGTGCCTATGGGGACCCTGTCGGGGATGAAGCTTTCTTT. It codes for CAYGDPVGDEAFF. Full variable domain (outside the CDR3, taken from reference TRBV25-1 and TRBJ1-1): EADIYQTPRYLVIGTGKKITLECSQTMGHDKMYWYQQDPGMELHLIHYSYGVNSTEKGDLSSESTVSRIRTEHFPLTLESARPSHTSQYLCAYGDPVGDEAFFGQGTRLTVV.

This chain connects TRBV19 to TRBJ1-4, with D uncertain. V gave up 3 bases and J gave up 6 bases, with 17 bases separating them. Germline lookup yields CDR1 LNHDA and CDR2 SQIVND (reference sequence). The CDR3 is 16 amino acids. This CDR3 reads CASSIPGGGYYEKLFF. The CDR3 coding sequence is TGTGCCAGTAGTATCCCAGGAGGAGGGTATTATGAAAAACTGTTTTTT.

The CDR3 nucleotides are TGTGCCAGCAGCGACCGTCCCGGGAACCACGAGCAGTACTTC. This sequence encodes CASSDRPGNHEQYF. The J gene is TRBJ2-7, the V gene TRBV11-3; TRBD2 might be the D (5 bases). The V end was cut by 5 bases, the J end by 5 bases, with 16 bases between. Germline V CDR1 and CDR2: SGHNT, YENEEA. The CDR3 runs to 14 residues.

V usage is TRBV19 and J usage is TRBJ1-2, with TRBD1 matching 7 bases. Losses at the gene ends were 3 bases for V and 4 bases for J; bases not matched to a gene: 8. Germline CDR1 is LNHDA and CDR2 is SQIVND (reference sequence). This CDR3 contains 15 residues. The CDR3 coding sequence is TGTGCCAGTAGTATGACCGACAGGGCAGGCTATGGCTACACCTTC. This encodes CASSMTDRAGYGYTF.

V usage is TRBV5-1 and J usage is TRBJ1-2; TRBD1 aligns across 7 bases. This CDR3 is built from 14 residues. Germline trimming cut 4 bases from V and 0 bases from J; bases unmatched to any gene: 3. In germline, CDR1 is SGHRS, CDR2 YFSETQ. The CDR3 DNA is TGCGCCAGCAGCAAACAGGGGTCTAACTATGGCTACACCTTC. Translation: CASSKQGSNYGYTF.